Presented here are 27 T cell receptor beta chains from one specimen sequenced in a study of blood T cell repertoires in COVID-19. The repertoire was sequenced with immunoSEQ multiplex PCR; TCRdb's copy has only in-frame clones and lacks some. The sample yields under 350,000 clones, roughly 91% seen once. The sample consisted of peripheral blood. The receptors were gathered from a man aged 35-49 years with acute or convalescent COVID-19.

This clone was detected a few times. The chain joins TRBV30 to TRBJ2-3; D not resolved. The V end lost 0 bases, the J end lost 6 bases, and 4 bases lay between the germline ends. The CDR3 is made up of 11 amino acids. Germline CDR1 is GTSNPN and CDR2 is SVGIG (reference sequence). Here the CDR3 DNA reads TGTGCCTGGAGTGTACGGGATACGCAGTATTTT. This sequence encodes CAWSVRDTQYF.

The CDR3 protein is CASSISWTGGFEKLFF. CDR3 coding DNA: TGTGCCAGTAGTATTTCATGGACAGGGGGCTTTGAAAAACTGTTTTTT. V usage is TRBV19 and J usage is TRBJ1-4; 11 bases match TRBD1. CDR3 length equals 16 residues. Unmatched junction bases numbered 7, after V lost 3 bases and J lost 7 bases. Germline V gives CDR1 LNHDA, CDR2 SQIVND (reference sequence).

This chain uses TRBV10-3 with TRBJ1-5, with 7 bases identical to TRBD1. J gave up 1 base and V 10 bases, and 4 bases lay outside the gene matches. The CDR3 sequence is 13 residues long. Germline-derived CDR1 and CDR2 are ENHRY and SYGVKD. The CDR3 region is CANSGGSNQPQHF. The CDR3 DNA is TGTGCCAACTCAGGGGGAAGCAATCAGCCCCAGCATTTT.

The chain is built from TRBV6-5 and TRBJ1-2, with D hard to call. Per germline, CDR1 MNHEY and CDR2 SVGAGI. With 6 bases removed from V and 4 bases from J, the gap between germline ends came to 9 bases. This CDR3 region has 12 residues. CDR3 in DNA: TGTGCCAGCAGGCTCCAGGCCTATGGCTACACCTTC. Translation gives CASRLQAYGYTF.

The V call is TRBV27, the J call TRBJ1-5; 8 nucleotides agree with TRBD1. Germline V lookup: CDR1 MNHEY, CDR2 SMNVEV (reference sequence). The CDR3 consists of 16 residues. The trim removed 5 bases at V and 7 bases at J, leaving 13 bases unmatched. The CDR3 DNA follows: TGTGCCAGCAGTCCTGTGTCGGCAGGGGGCGAACAGCCCCAGCATTTT. Its protein is CASSPVSAGGEQPQHF.

The rearrangement links TRBV6-5 to TRBJ2-7; 11 bases are a match to TRBD1. The CDR3 consists of 15 residues. Germline trimming cut 6 bases from V and 2 bases from J; bases unmatched to any gene: 6. The V gene's germline CDR1 is MNHEY and CDR2 SVGAGI. CDR3 in DNA: TGTGCCAGCAGGGTGGGACAGGGGGTAACCTACGAGCAGTACTTC. Its translation is CASRVGQGVTYEQYF.

The chain is built from TRBV3-1 (or the pseudogene TRBV3-2) and TRBJ1-1; 7 nucleotides line up with TRBD1. Trimming removed 3 bases from V and 3 bases from J; junction bases left unmatched: 4. Germline values: CDR1 LGHDT, CDR2 YNNKEL (reference sequence). This CDR3 region has 14 residues. The CDR3 sequence: CASSQGQPDTEAFF. CDR3 coding DNA: TGTGCCAGCAGCCAGGGACAGCCAGACACTGAAGCTTTCTTT.

The chain links TRBV28 to TRBJ1-1; D perhaps matches TRBD1 (6 bases). V was clipped by 4 bases and J by 10 bases, with 13 bases between them. Germline assignment: CDR1 MDHEN and CDR2 SYDVKM. The CDR3 totals 12 residues. CDR3 loop: CASSSQGRGAFF. Here the CDR3 DNA reads TGTGCCAGCAGTTCACAGGGTAGGGGAGCTTTCTTT.

The chain combines TRBV3-1 (or the pseudogene TRBV3-2) with TRBJ1-4; D gene uncertain. The CDR3 has 13 residues. CDR1 is LGHDT and CDR2 is YNNKEL in the germline V gene (reference sequence). V lost 1 base, J lost 8 bases, and 8 bases lay in between. CDR3 in amino acids: CASSQAEREKLFF. The CDR3 DNA follows: TGTGCCAGCAGCCAAGCCGAACGGGAAAAACTGTTTTTT.

The gene calls are TRBV6-5 and TRBJ2-1, with D perhaps matching TRBD1 (6 bases). Trimming cost V 4 bases and J 8 bases, with 12 bases left between them. Germline V gives CDR1 MNHEY, CDR2 SVGAGI. The CDR3 loop spans 13 amino acids. CDR3: CASSWQGKDEQFF. The CDR3, as DNA: TGTGCCAGCAGTTGGCAGGGGAAGGATGAGCAGTTCTTC.

The rearrangement uses TRBV7-2 and TRBJ2-1; 9 positions match TRBD2. V trimming: 7 bases; J trimming: 0 bases; junction bases outside the gene matches: 7. CDR3 length equals 16 residues. The germline V gene has CDR1 SGHTA and CDR2 FQGNSA. CDR3 nucleotide sequence: TGTGCCAGCAACGAACTTAGCGGGGGCTCCTACAATGAGCAGTTCTTC. Its translation is CASNELSGGSYNEQFF.

The rearrangement joins TRBV24-1 to TRBJ2-2; 7 positions match TRBD2. V lost 3 bases and J lost 8; bases outside the gene matches: 2. CDR1 and CDR2 from the germline V gene are KGHDR and SFDVKD. The CDR3 loop spans 13 amino acids. CDR3 loop: CATSDPGRGELFF. The DNA of the CDR3 is TGTGCCACCAGTGATCCCGGGAGGGGGGAGCTGTTTTTT.

The chain employs TRBV7-2 and TRBJ2-1, with D tentatively TRBD1 (6 bases). CDR1 is SGHTA and CDR2 is FQGNSA in the germline V gene. Trimming took off 4 bases at V and 0 bases at J, with 16 bases between the two ends. This CDR3 has 17 amino acids. This chain's CDR3 is CASSSGRGQSSYNEQFF. Written as DNA, the CDR3 is TGTGCCAGCAGCTCTGGCAGGGGCCAAAGCTCCTACAATGAGCAGTTCTTC.

The chain has TRBV30 and TRBJ2-7, with 8 nucleotides matching TRBD1. This CDR3 has 12 amino acids. Per germline, CDR1 GTSNPN and CDR2 SVGIG (reference sequence). V dropped 5 bases and J dropped 6; count of bases not matched to a gene: 6. The CDR3 nucleotides read TGTGCCTGGGCCCAGGGGGCAGCCGAGCAGTACTTC. Its translation: CAWAQGAAEQYF.

The chain uses TRBV5-4 and TRBJ1-2, with D possibly being TRBD1 (5 bases). This CDR3 comprises 11 residues. The germline CDR1 and CDR2 sequences are SGHNT and YYREEE (reference sequence). V dropped 5 bases and J dropped 8 bases, with 10 bases sitting between them. The CDR3: CASRARGGYTF. Written as DNA, the CDR3 is TGTGCCAGCAGGGCTAGGGGAGGCTACACCTTC.

CDR3 DNA sequence: TGCGCCAGCAGCTTGACTCTAGCGGGGCCCACAGATACGCAGTATTTT. Translated, it gives CASSLTLAGPTDTQYF. This sequence joins TRBV5-1 and TRBJ2-3; 9 bases line up with TRBD2. CDR3 length: 16 amino acids. Germline trimming cut 1 base from V and 2 bases from J; bases unmatched to any gene: 5. CDR1 is SGHRS, CDR2 YFSETQ, per germline.

The V call is TRBV7-3, the J call TRBJ2-2; 7 nucleotides align to TRBD2. The CDR3 has 16 amino acids. Germline assignment: CDR1 SGHTA and CDR2 FQGTGA. Trimming at V came to 5 bases and at J to 2 bases, leaving 8 bases not matched to a gene. CDR3 nucleotide sequence: TGTGCCAGCAGCCTCATGACGGGGGGTAACACCGGGGAGCTGTTTTTT. It encodes CASSLMTGGNTGELFF.

V gene TRBV2 combines with J gene TRBJ2-7; 7 bases are a match to TRBD1. Germline lookup yields CDR1 SNHLY and CDR2 FYNNEI. The CDR3 is 12 residues long. Trimming at V came to 9 bases and at J to 4 bases, leaving 6 bases not matched to a gene. CDR3 in amino acids: CASRQGEYEQYF. Written as DNA, the CDR3 is TGTGCCAGTAGACAGGGCGAGTACGAGCAGTACTTC.

In its sample, this clone was seen a few times. J is TRBJ2-3 and V is TRBV11-2; 10 bases are shared with TRBD2. Germline-derived CDR1 and CDR2 are SGHAT and FQNNGV. The CDR3 totals 15 residues. After removal of 2 bases from V and 5 bases from J, the junction contained 4 bases not matched to a gene. The CDR3 DNA reads TGTGCCAGCAGCTTAAAGGGACTAGCGCAAGATACGCAGTATTTT. Amino acid sequence: CASSLKGLAQDTQYF.

The chain couples TRBV24-1 to TRBJ1-1, with 7 bases that match TRBD1. Trimming took 6 bases from V and 7 from J; bases not matched to a gene: 1. Germline V gene data show CDR1 as KGHDR and CDR2 as SFDVKD. This CDR3 spans 11 amino acids. CDR3 nucleotides: TGTGCCACCAGTTCAGGGGGTGAAGCTTTCTTT. It specifies CATSSGGEAFF.

The CDR3: CASSYRFPSYEQYF. The DNA of the CDR3 is TGTGCCAGCAGTTATAGATTCCCCTCCTACGAGCAGTACTTC. The rearrangement joins TRBV6-2 or TRBV6-3 to TRBJ2-7; no definite D call. This CDR3 region has 14 residues. Germline CDR1 MNHEY, CDR2 SVGEGT. Trimming pared 3 bases from V and 0 bases from J, leaving 9 bases between.

Concerning this clone: An end of the junction does not agree with germline; a read error may underlie this. This chain links TRBV6-5 with TRBJ2-7; D possibly corresponds to TRBD2 (5 bases). CDR1 and CDR2 (germline): MNHEY, SVGAGI. The CDR3 is made up of 15 amino acids. CDR3 loop: CASSDSSRPSYEQYF. CDR3 DNA sequence: TGTGCCAGCAGTGACTCTAGCCGCCCCTCCTACGAGCAGTACTTC.

V and J are TRBV6-2 or TRBV6-3 and TRBJ2-7; D is unresolved. The germline V gene encodes CDR1 MNHEY and CDR2 SVGEGT. This CDR3 contains 14 residues. Trimming took 0 bases from V and 1 from J, leaving 7 bases between them. The CDR3 protein is CASSYSRRSYEQYF. The CDR3 nucleotides read TGTGCCAGCAGTTACTCGCGGAGATCCTACGAGCAGTACTTC.

In the case of this clone: The sample contains more than one DNA sequence encoding this CDR3. The genes are TRBV6-5 and TRBJ1-2, with D unclear. The CDR3 has 11 residues. Per the germline V gene, CDR1 is MNHEY and CDR2 is SVGAGI. The V end was cut by 7 bases, the J end by 4 bases, with 7 bases between. The CDR3 protein is CASTRGYGYTF. The CDR3 DNA reads TGTGCCAGCACCAGAGGCTATGGCTACACCTTC.

This rearrangement joins TRBV6-1 to TRBJ2-7; 10 nucleotides align to TRBD2. Germline V gives CDR1 MNHNS, CDR2 SASEGT. CDR3 length: 11 amino acids. Unmatched junction bases numbered 2, after V lost 3 bases and J lost 12 bases. CDR3 nucleotide sequence: TGTGCCAGCAGTGAGGGACTAGCGCTGTACTTC. Amino acid sequence: CASSEGLALYF.

The rearrangement uses TRBV12-3 or TRBV12-4 and TRBJ1-1, with D uncertain. The V gene lost 8 bases and the J gene lost 0 bases, with 10 bases spanning the gap. This CDR3 comprises 13 residues. The CDR3 nucleotides read TGTGCCAGCTTCGGAGCCATGAACACTGAAGCTTTCTTT. This codes for CASFGAMNTEAFF.

J is TRBJ2-6 and V is TRBV28; 7 bases are shared with TRBD2. The CDR3 is 19 amino acids. V gave up 7 bases and J gave up 0 bases; unmatched junction bases: 15. Germline-derived CDR1 and CDR2 are MDHEN and SYDVKM. The CDR3 nucleotides are TGTGCCAGCATAGGTTGGGAGGGTAGACAGTTCTCTGGGGCCAACGTCCTGACTTTC. Its protein is CASIGWEGRQFSGANVLTF.